A single sample gave rise to the 25 T cell receptor beta chains below, sequenced in a study of beta chain features in type 1 diabetes. Reverse transcription of all isolated RNA meant that expressed TCRB transcripts were sequenced. Data came from immunoSEQ multiplex PCR; TCRdb stores just in-frame clones and leaves some out. The sample contains 130,000 or so clones, 9.5% to 10% of which appear only once. Sequenced: central memory CD4+ T cells from blood. These receptors originate from a woman in her thirties or forties in good health.

In this sample, this clone turned up a few times. The chain recombines TRBV5-1 with TRBJ2-1, with 8 bases fitting TRBD1. Germline V CDR1 and CDR2: SGHRS, YFSETQ. The V gene end was trimmed by 2 bases and the J gene end by 13 bases; junction bases not matched to a gene: 5. The CDR3 runs 12 residues. Here the CDR3 DNA reads TGCGCCAGCAGCTTCCGGACAGGGAATCAGTTCTTC. This sequence encodes CASSFRTGNQFF.

V gene TRBV11-2 combines with J gene TRBJ2-3; D ambiguous. CDR1 is SGHAT, CDR2 FQNNGV, per germline. With 3 bases removed from V and 0 bases from J, the gap between germline ends came to 10 bases. The CDR3 has 15 residues. CDR3 region: CASSFSLSSTDTQYF. The CDR3 DNA is TGTGCCAGCAGCTTCAGTCTTTCTAGCACAGATACGCAGTATTTT.

This clone occurred a few times. This chain joins TRBV10-1 and TRBJ1-2, with D unclear. There are 14 residues in the CDR3. The ends were cut back, 2 bases at V and 1 base at J, with 8 bases in the middle. Germline lookup yields CDR1 WNHNN and CDR2 SYGVQD (reference sequence). This CDR3 is CASSEAGFNYGYTF. DNA of the CDR3: TGCGCCAGCAGTGAGGCGGGATTTAACTATGGCTACACCTTC.

The genes are TRBV7-2 and TRBJ1-5; D gene ambiguous. Looked up from germline, CDR1 is SGHTA and CDR2 is FQGNSA. The CDR3 runs 16 residues. V was shortened by 1 base and J by 1 base, with 11 bases between the two germline ends. The CDR3 DNA is TGTGCCAGCAGCTTAGAGAGAGGGAGGAGCAATCAGCCCCAGCATTTT. It is translated as CASSLERGRSNQPQHF.

There are a few counts of this clone. The J gene is TRBJ1-2, the V gene TRBV10-2; TRBD1 is a possible D gene (6 bases). V was shortened by 4 bases and J by 8 bases, with 14 bases between the two germline ends. The CDR3 consists of 13 residues. Germline values: CDR1 WSHSY, CDR2 SAAADI. The CDR3 region is CASSVTGSDGYTF. The CDR3 DNA sequence: TGCGCCAGCAGTGTTACAGGGAGCGACGGCTACACCTTC.

This sequence joins TRBV27 and TRBJ2-3; D might be TRBD1 (6 bases). The length of the CDR3 is 13 residues. Germline CDR1 is MNHEY and CDR2 is SMNVEV (reference sequence). Trimming pared 6 bases from V and 5 bases from J, leaving 12 bases between. The CDR3 DNA follows: TGTGCCAGCAGGAGTAGGGGGATAGATACGCAGTATTTT. Residues: CASRSRGIDTQYF.

The V call is TRBV2, the J call TRBJ2-1, with a weak D call TRBD1 (5 bases). Germline values: CDR1 SNHLY, CDR2 FYNNEI. The CDR3 runs 14 residues. Trimming removed 4 bases from V and 6 bases from J, with 13 bases in between. CDR3 DNA sequence: TGTGCCAGCAGTGGGGGCAGAATCGCCAATGAGCAGTTCTTC. The encoded protein is CASSGGRIANEQFF.

DNA for the CDR3: TGTGCCAGCAGCGTAGCGTGGAACACTGAAGCTTTCTTT. Protein product: CASSVAWNTEAFF. This chain joins TRBV9 and TRBJ1-1; D uncertain. This CDR3 is 13 amino acids long. V lost 0 bases to trimming and J lost 1 base, with 4 bases between them. The germline gives CDR1 SGDLS, CDR2 YYNGEE.

The chain carries TRBV5-1 and TRBJ2-1, with 8 bases fitting TRBD2. Germline V CDR1 and CDR2: SGHRS, YFSETQ. CDR3 length: 17 residues. V lost 4 bases to trimming and J lost 5 bases; unmatched junction nucleotides: 14. Here the CDR3 DNA reads TGCGCCAGCAGCCCCCGGGGCAACGCGGGGGGACACAATGAGCAGTTCTTC. This sequence encodes CASSPRGNAGGHNEQFF.

The gene calls are TRBV7-9 and TRBJ1-5; D unresolved. V gave up 6 bases and J gave up 3 bases, with 12 bases separating them. The germline CDR1 and CDR2 sequences are SEHNR and FQNEAQ (reference sequence). The CDR3 runs to 14 residues. The CDR3 nucleotides are TGTGCCAGCAGTCACCTGGCAGACAATCAGCCCCAGCATTTT. Translation gives CASSHLADNQPQHF.

This clone was detected only a few times. This chain links TRBV29-1 with TRBJ2-5; D may be TRBD1 (6 bases). CDR1 and CDR2 (germline): SQVTM, ANQGSEA. The CDR3 loop spans 13 amino acids. Deletions cut 3 bases from V and 5 bases from J, with 13 bases between. In DNA form, the CDR3 reads TGCAGCGTTGAGGAGACAGGTGGGGAGACCCAGTACTTC. This sequence encodes CSVEETGGETQYF.

This clone has a count of ten or more. The chain has TRBV5-6 and TRBJ1-1; D not certain. Trimming took 3 bases from V and 6 from J, leaving 9 bases between them. From germline, CDR1 is SGHDT and CDR2 YYEEEE. The CDR3 is made up of 12 amino acids. CDR3 DNA: TGTGCCAGCAGCTACATTATCTCTGAAGCTTTCTTT. Amino acid sequence: CASSYIISEAFF.

This rearrangement joins TRBV2 to TRBJ2-1; 15 bases align to TRBD2. The CDR3 spans 15 residues. V gave up 7 bases and J gave up 4 bases; unmatched junction bases: 2. Germline CDR1 is SNHLY and CDR2 is FYNNEI. The CDR3 loop is CASIGTSGGYNEQFF. The CDR3 coding sequence is TGTGCCAGCATCGGGACTAGCGGGGGGTACAATGAGCAGTTCTTC. The whole variable domain, remainder taken from reference TRBV2 and TRBJ2-1, is EPEVTQTPSHQVTQMGQEVILRCVPISNHLYFYWYRQILGQKVEFLVSFYNNEISEKSEIFDDQFSVERPDGSNFTLKIRSTKLEDSAMYFCASIGTSGGYNEQFFGPGTRLTVL.

In this sample, this clone turned up a few times. The chain uses TRBV9 and TRBJ1-4; 9 positions agree with TRBD1. Trimming removed 4 bases from V and 7 bases from J; junction bases left unmatched: 5. This CDR3 contains 14 residues. The germline V gene encodes CDR1 SGDLS and CDR2 YYNGEE. In DNA, the CDR3 is TGTGCCAGCAGCTTCTCGGACAGGGGTGAAAAACTGTTTTTT. This encodes CASSFSDRGEKLFF. Combining the CDR3 with reference TRBV9 and TRBJ1-4 gives the whole variable domain DSGVTQTPKHLITATGQRVTLRCSPRSGDLSVYWYQQSLDQGLQFLIQYYNGEERAKGNILERFSAQQFPDLHSELNLSSLELGDSALYFCASSFSDRGEKLFFGSGTQLSVL.

In its sample, this clone was seen a few times. The chain recombines TRBV13 with TRBJ2-3; 11 positions agree with TRBD1. V was pared by 2 bases and J by 4 bases, with 2 bases of the junction left unmatched. Germline-derived CDR1 and CDR2 are PRHDT and FYEKMQ (reference sequence). This CDR3 comprises 15 residues. In DNA form, the CDR3 reads TGTGCCAGCAGCTTATGGACAGGGGGCCCAGATACGCAGTATTTT. It is translated as CASSLWTGGPDTQYF.

There are a few counts of this clone. This chain's CDR3 is CASSLGTGREETQYF. The CDR3 region has the DNA TGCGCCAGCAGCTTGGGAACAGGCCGTGAGGAGACCCAGTACTTC. This chain links TRBV5-1 with TRBJ2-5; TRBD1 is a possible D gene (5 bases). The germline V and J ends were trimmed by 0 bases and 5 bases, with 14 bases remaining between them. In germline, CDR1 is SGHRS, CDR2 YFSETQ. This CDR3 is built from 15 residues.

This clone was detected only a few times. The chain links TRBV25-1 to TRBJ2-1; D possibly corresponds to TRBD1 (5 bases). This CDR3 comprises 15 residues. Germline V gene sequence: CDR1 MGHDK, CDR2 SYGVNS. Trimming left V 5 bases short and J 4 bases short, with 15 bases between. The CDR3: CASSPKADKYNEQFF. CDR3 bases: TGTGCCAGCAGTCCAAAGGCGGACAAGTACAATGAGCAGTTCTTC.

The rearrangement links TRBV5-1 to TRBJ2-7, with 11 positions matching TRBD2. This CDR3 has 18 amino acids. The germline V gene encodes CDR1 SGHRS and CDR2 YFSETQ. The V segment lost 0 bases and the J segment 1 base; nucleotides outside the gene matches: 9. The CDR3 region has the DNA TGCGCCAGCAGCTTGGTATCGGGGCTAGCGGGGGGATCCTACGAGCAGTACTTC. Its protein is CASSLVSGLAGGSYEQYF. Filled out from reference TRBV5-1 and TRBJ2-7, the complete variable domain reads KAGVTQTPRYLIKTRGQQVTLSCSPISGHRSVSWYQQTPGQGLQFLFEYFSETQRNKGNFPGRFSGRQFSNSRSEMNVSTLELGDSALYLCASSLVSGLAGGSYEQYFGPGTRLTVT.

This clone was found a few times. The V gene is TRBV5-1, the J gene TRBJ1-2, with D maybe TRBD1 (5 bases). Trimming removed 0 bases from V and 8 bases from J, with 11 bases in between. This CDR3 has 13 amino acids. Germline V lookup: CDR1 SGHRS, CDR2 YFSETQ. CDR3 residues: CASSLGQGEGYTF. The CDR3, as DNA: TGCGCCAGCAGCTTGGGTCAGGGTGAAGGCTACACCTTC. The full variable domain, its missing parts supplied by reference TRBV5-1 and TRBJ1-2, is KAGVTQTPRYLIKTRGQQVTLSCSPISGHRSVSWYQQTPGQGLQFLFEYFSETQRNKGNFPGRFSGRQFSNSRSEMNVSTLELGDSALYLCASSLGQGEGYTFGSGTRLTVV.

This clone was picked up many times. The chain uses TRBV4-1 and TRBJ1-2; D may be TRBD1 (5 bases). Germline CDR1 is MGHRA and CDR2 is YSYEKL. V gave up 4 bases and J gave up 4 bases, with 10 bases separating them. This CDR3 has 13 amino acids. The CDR3 DNA sequence: TGCGCCAGCAGCCTTACAGGTCCCTATGGCTACACCTTC. It encodes CASSLTGPYGYTF.

This chain joins TRBV5-4 and TRBJ2-7, with D maybe TRBD2 (5 bases). Germline V gene sequence: CDR1 SGHNT, CDR2 YYREEE (reference sequence). This CDR3 is 14 amino acids long. Trimming removed 4 bases at V and 3 bases at J, with 14 bases between. CDR3 bases: TGTGCCAGCAGCCCCGGCGCCCGGGGCTACGAGCAGTACTTC. Translated, it gives CASSPGARGYEQYF. Combining the CDR3 with reference TRBV5-4 and TRBJ2-7 gives the whole variable domain ETGVTQSPTHLIKTRGQQVTLRCSSQSGHNTVSWYQQALGQGPQFIFQYYREEENGRGNFPPRFSGLQFPNYSSELNVNALELDDSALYLCASSPGARGYEQYFGPGTRLTVT.

The chain joins TRBV5-6 to TRBJ1-4; maybe TRBD1 (6 bases). Trimming cost V 1 base and J 5 bases, with 12 bases left between them. This CDR3 comprises 15 residues. The germline CDR1 and CDR2 sequences are SGHDT and YYEEEE. CDR3: CASSLPGGLNEKLFF. The DNA for the CDR3 is TGTGCCAGCAGCTTGCCTGGGGGCCTCAATGAAAAACTGTTTTTT.

The sample holds a few counts of this clone. The rearrangement uses TRBV9 and TRBJ2-5; 9 bases match TRBD2. V gave up 2 bases and J gave up 5 bases; unmatched junction bases: 7. Looked up from germline, CDR1 is SGDLS and CDR2 is YYNGEE. The CDR3 is made up of 15 amino acids. The CDR3 region is CASSVASGEVETQYF. For the CDR3, the DNA is TGTGCCAGCAGCGTGGCTAGCGGGGAGGTGGAGACCCAGTACTTC.

A few counts support this clone. The genes are TRBV5-6 and TRBJ2-5, with TRBD1 matching 7 bases. The CDR3 has 16 amino acids. Germline V gene data show CDR1 as SGHDT and CDR2 as YYEEEE. Unmatched junction bases numbered 6, after V lost 0 bases and J lost 1 base. Written as DNA, the CDR3 is TGTGCCAGCAGCTTGGGGACCGGGACAGTCCAAGAGACCCAGTACTTC. Its protein product is CASSLGTGTVQETQYF. Using reference TRBV5-6 and TRBJ2-5 for the parts outside the CDR3, the full variable domain is DAGVTQSPTHLIKTRGQQVTLRCSPKSGHDTVSWYQQALGQGPQFIFQYYEEEERQRGNFPDRFSGHQFPNYSSELNVNALLLGDSALYLCASSLGTGTVQETQYFGPGTRLLVL.

This chain uses TRBV25-1 with TRBJ2-7; TRBD2 aligns across 7 bases. The V and J ends lost 8 bases and 7 bases, in that order; junction bases with no gene match: 8. The CDR3 is 12 residues long. Germline CDR1 reads MGHDK; CDR2 reads SYGVNS. The CDR3 spells CASSGLVWEQYF. Written as DNA, the CDR3 is TGTGCCAGCTCCGGACTAGTCTGGGAGCAGTACTTC.